Below, 29 T cell receptor beta chains from the same sample are listed, as sequenced in a study of blood T cell repertoires in COVID-19. Measured with immunoSEQ multiplex PCR; TCRdb has only the in-frame clones, and not every one. The data hold approximately 320,000 clones, with almost 85% observed a single time. The sequenced material came from peripheral blood. These receptors came from a human donor in a cohort sampled during active COVID-19.

The V call is TRBV5-1, the J call TRBJ2-6, with D perhaps matching TRBD1 (6 bases). Germline lookup yields CDR1 SGHRS and CDR2 YFSETQ. CDR3 length: 16 amino acids. The V end lost 4 bases, the J end lost 2 bases, and 13 bases lay between the germline ends. The CDR3 region has the DNA TGCGCCAGCAGCACCCCCCACAGGGCTGGGGCCAACGTCCTGACTTTC. Its translation: CASSTPHRAGANVLTF.

This chain joins TRBV19 and TRBJ1-4; a weak D match, TRBD1 (5 bases). The CDR3 is 14 residues long. Germline CDR1 is LNHDA and CDR2 is SQIVND (reference sequence). The V end was cut by 5 bases, the J end by 3 bases, with 10 bases between. CDR3 sequence: CASSRDSSNEKLFF. DNA of the CDR3: TGTGCCAGTAGTCGTGACAGCTCTAATGAAAAACTGTTTTTT.

The sample holds one count of this clone. The rearrangement links TRBV4-2 to TRBJ2-1; 9 bases fit TRBD2. Per germline, CDR1 LGHNA and CDR2 YNFKEQ. The length of the CDR3 is 18 residues. J gave up 1 base and V 0 bases, and 7 bases lay outside the gene matches. CDR3: CASSQDGGGASSYNEQFF. The CDR3, as DNA: TGTGCCAGCAGCCAAGATGGCGGGGGGGCCAGTTCCTACAATGAGCAGTTCTTC.

This chain links TRBV19 with TRBJ2-4, with D maybe TRBD1 (6 bases). Germline V gene lookup returns CDR1 LNHDA and CDR2 SQIVND (reference sequence). The V end lost 8 bases, the J end lost 2 bases, and 13 bases lay between the germline ends. CDR3 size: 14 residues. The CDR3 region has the DNA TGTGCCAGTGAAACCGGGACATCCAAAAACATTCAGTACTTC. Its protein is CASETGTSKNIQYF.

The chain is built from TRBV7-9 and TRBJ2-3, with 7 bases matching TRBD1. This CDR3 is built from 15 residues. CDR1 is SEHNR, CDR2 FQNEAQ, per germline (reference sequence). V trimming: 4 bases; J trimming: 0 bases; junction bases outside the gene matches: 4. CDR3 loop: CASSYPTGSTDTQYF. CDR3 bases: TGTGCCAGCAGCTACCCGACAGGGAGCACAGATACGCAGTATTTT.

In this sample, this clone turned up once. The chain couples TRBV5-4 to TRBJ2-7; 7 nucleotides match TRBD1. From germline, CDR1 is SGHNT and CDR2 YYREEE (reference sequence). The CDR3 is 15 amino acids. V shed 0 bases, J shed 2 bases, and the junction held 5 bases outside the gene matches. CDR3 DNA: TGTGCCAGCAGCTTGGCCGACAGGGCGCCCTACGAGCAGTACTTC. Amino acids: CASSLADRAPYEQYF.

This chain connects TRBV18 to TRBJ1-4; 7 positions agree with TRBD1. The germline gives CDR1 KGHSH, CDR2 LQKENI. V dropped 0 bases and J dropped 7; count of bases not matched to a gene: 8. The CDR3 is made up of 16 amino acids. The CDR3 sequence: CASSPPNRGWGEKLFF. CDR3 coding DNA: TGTGCCAGCTCACCACCAAACAGGGGATGGGGTGAAAAACTGTTTTTT.

This chain links TRBV7-2 with TRBJ1-1; 10 positions agree with TRBD1. Germline lookup yields CDR1 SGHTA and CDR2 FQGNSA. V was clipped by 1 base and J by 5 bases; unmatched bases: 7. The CDR3 length is 16 residues. The CDR3 region is CASSLVGDRGFTEAFF. The DNA for the CDR3 is TGTGCCAGCAGCTTAGTGGGGGACAGGGGATTTACTGAAGCTTTCTTT.

This chain links TRBV9 with TRBJ1-1; tentative D call: TRBD1 (6 bases). The germline V gene encodes CDR1 SGDLS and CDR2 YYNGEE. V was pared by 4 bases and J by 1 base, with 20 bases between. The CDR3 totals 17 residues. The CDR3 nucleotides are TGTGCCAGCAGCAGAGTCCGGGACACCGTATCGAACACTGAAGCTTTCTTT. This translates into CASSRVRDTVSNTEAFF.

This chain uses TRBV19 with TRBJ1-1, with 7 bases fitting TRBD1. The CDR3 has 17 amino acids. The J segment lost 1 base and the V segment lost 5 bases, leaving 13 bases of the junction unmatched. Looked up from germline, CDR1 is LNHDA and CDR2 is SQIVND (reference sequence). The CDR3 bases are TGTGCCAGTAGTTCAGAGACAGGGTGCGAAAGGAACACTGAAGCTTTCTTT. Translated, it gives CASSSETGCERNTEAFF.

The rearrangement links TRBV5-5 to TRBJ1-3; D ambiguous. Germline CDR1 and CDR2: SGHKS and YYEKEE (reference sequence). With 0 bases removed from V and 0 bases from J, the gap between germline ends came to 7 bases. CDR3 length: 15 amino acids. The CDR3 DNA reads TGTGCCAGCAGCTTGGGGCAATACTCTGGAAACACCATATATTTT. Encoded protein: CASSLGQYSGNTIYF.

The V gene is TRBV7-9, the J gene TRBJ2-1, with 7 bases fitting TRBD2. V lost 4 bases to trimming and J lost 5 bases; unmatched junction nucleotides: 2. Germline V CDR1 and CDR2: SEHNR, FQNEAQ (reference sequence). The CDR3 is made up of 13 amino acids. The CDR3 DNA reads as TGTGCCAGCAGCTCTGGACTAGACAATGAGCAGTTCTTC. It yields the protein CASSSGLDNEQFF.

The V call is TRBV7-9, the J call TRBJ2-2; 10 positions match TRBD2. The germline V gene has CDR1 SEHNR and CDR2 FQNEAQ (reference sequence). The CDR3 extends over 16 amino acids. The V and J ends lost 5 bases and 0 bases, in that order; junction bases with no gene match: 3. CDR3 coding DNA: TGTGCCAGCAGCAGTAGCGGGGGGACGAACACCGGGGAGCTGTTTTTT. This translates into CASSSSGGTNTGELFF.

This chain joins TRBV29-1 and TRBJ2-5, with D perhaps TRBD2 (5 bases). Germline V gene lookup returns CDR1 SQVTM and CDR2 ANQGSEA. CDR3 length: 12 amino acids. With 7 bases removed from V and 5 bases from J, the gap between germline ends came to 14 bases. In DNA, the CDR3 is TGCAGCGGGTGGACTTCCCGGGAGACCCAGTACTTC. Translating gives CSGWTSRETQYF.

This sequence joins TRBV28 and TRBJ1-2; no clear D gene. V was clipped by 6 bases and J by 7 bases, with 15 bases between them. CDR1 MDHEN and CDR2 SYDVKM come from the germline V gene. This CDR3 contains 13 residues. The CDR3 DNA reads TGTGCCAGCAGGAAACAGCAGTCGGCTGGCTACACCTTC. The encoded protein is CASRKQQSAGYTF.

Comments on this clone: The same CDR3 arises from other DNA sequences in this sample as well. The chain has TRBV27 and TRBJ2-7, with TRBD1 as a possible D gene (5 bases). Per germline, CDR1 MNHEY and CDR2 SMNVEV (reference sequence). This CDR3 comprises 14 residues. Deletions cut 4 bases from V and 2 bases from J, with 12 bases between. Here the CDR3 DNA reads TGTGCCAGCAGTTCTCTAACAGGCGCCTACGAGCAGTACTTC. Its protein product is CASSSLTGAYEQYF.

The V and J genes are TRBV6-6 and TRBJ1-3; D unresolved. The CDR3 is 14 amino acids. Germline CDR1 MNHNY, CDR2 SVGAGI (reference sequence). V was pared by 2 bases and J by 0 bases, with 5 bases between. In DNA, the CDR3 is TGTGCCAGCAGTTACCGGGACTCTGGAAACACCATATATTTT. It specifies CASSYRDSGNTIYF.

This clone has only one observation. The chain carries TRBV18 and TRBJ1-1; TRBD1 agrees at 7 bases. Trimming took 8 bases from V and 1 from J; bases not matched to a gene: 7. The V gene's germline CDR1 is KGHSH and CDR2 LQKENI. This CDR3 comprises 14 residues. CDR3 bases: TGTGCCAGCGCCCCCCGGGACAGGAACACTGAAGCTTTCTTT. Amino acid sequence: CASAPRDRNTEAFF.

This clone was counted once. V usage is TRBV5-6 and J usage is TRBJ2-2, with D possibly TRBD1 on 6 matching bases. The V gene's germline CDR1 is SGHDT and CDR2 YYEEEE. The ends were cut back, 5 bases at V and 2 bases at J, with 10 bases in the middle. The CDR3 consists of 14 residues. CDR3 bases: TGTGCCAGCAGGCCGGGACAAAACACCGGGGAGCTGTTTTTT. It translates to CASRPGQNTGELFF.

The chain employs TRBV2 and TRBJ1-5; no clear D gene. The V end lost 3 bases, the J end lost 8 bases, and 11 bases lay between the germline ends. The CDR3 extends over 13 amino acids. The germline V gene has CDR1 SNHLY and CDR2 FYNNEI. CDR3 region: CASSDLTSEPQHF. Written as DNA, the CDR3 is TGTGCCAGCAGTGATCTGACATCCGAGCCCCAGCATTTT.

V usage is TRBV4-1 and J usage is TRBJ1-1; D gene uncertain. The CDR3 contains 15 residues. CDR1 and CDR2 (germline): MGHRA, YSYEKL. V gave up 0 bases and J gave up 5 bases, with 13 bases separating them. In nucleotides, the CDR3 is TGCGCCAGCAGCCAAGATGAGGAGGGAAGGACTGAAGCTTTCTTT. Translated, it gives CASSQDEEGRTEAFF.

The chain combines TRBV27 with TRBJ1-2; TRBD1 is a possible D gene (6 bases). V was clipped by 1 base and J by 1 base, with 16 bases between them. Germline V gene data show CDR1 as MNHEY and CDR2 as SMNVEV (reference sequence). This CDR3 has 17 residues. CDR3 loop: CASSLLGGRGVNYGYTF. The CDR3 DNA follows: TGTGCCAGCAGTTTATTAGGGGGGCGGGGGGTTAACTATGGCTACACCTTC.

V and J are TRBV30 and TRBJ2-1; perhaps TRBD2 as D (6 bases). Germline V lookup: CDR1 GTSNPN, CDR2 SVGIG (reference sequence). Trimming shortened V by 0 bases and J by 15 bases, and 15 bases separated the two germline ends. This CDR3 region has 12 residues. CDR3: CAWSVPREDLFF. The DNA for the CDR3 is TGTGCCTGGAGTGTACCCAGGGAGGATCTGTTCTTC.

This clone occurred once. The chain employs TRBV9 and TRBJ1-2, with D maybe TRBD1 (5 bases). Germline lookup yields CDR1 SGDLS and CDR2 YYNGEE. CDR3 length equals 15 residues. Trimming stripped 4 bases from V and 4 bases from J, with 17 bases between. The CDR3 region has the DNA TGTGCCAGCAGCCCAGGCAATTGGCAGGGCTATGGCTACACCTTC. Amino acid sequence: CASSPGNWQGYGYTF.

V gene TRBV19 combines with J gene TRBJ1-6; 8 bases line up with TRBD1. The CDR3 has 14 amino acids. Germline values: CDR1 LNHDA, CDR2 SQIVND (reference sequence). V trimming: 5 bases; J trimming: 10 bases; junction bases outside the gene matches: 7. DNA for the CDR3: TGTGCCAGTAGTTCCACAGGGGGTAACTCACCCCTCCACTTT. It codes for CASSSTGGNSPLHF.

The CDR3 sequence: CASHLAGGNNEQFF. In DNA form, the CDR3 reads TGTGCCAGCCACCTAGCGGGGGGCAACAATGAGCAGTTCTTC. The V gene is TRBV19, the J gene TRBJ2-1; TRBD2 matches at 11 bases. The V gene's germline CDR1 is LNHDA and CDR2 SQIVND (reference sequence). The CDR3 sequence is 14 residues long. Trimming at V came to 9 bases and at J to 5 bases, leaving 6 bases not matched to a gene.

This clone was observed a few times. The chain is built from TRBV11-2 and TRBJ1-3; D might be TRBD1 (6 bases). This CDR3 is built from 15 residues. Trimming shortened V by 5 bases and J by 4 bases, and 15 bases separated the two germline ends. Germline CDR1 and CDR2: SGHAT and FQNNGV. The CDR3 DNA reads as TGTGCCAGCAGCAAACAGGGCTTGTACGGAAACACCATATATTTT. Translation gives CASSKQGLYGNTIYF. The whole variable domain, filled in from reference TRBV11-2 and TRBJ1-3, reads EAGVAQSPRYKIIEKRQSVAFWCNPISGHATLYWYQQILGQGPKLLIQFQNNGVVDDSQLPKDRFSAERLKGVDSTLKIQPAKLEDSAVYLCASSKQGLYGNTIYFGEGSWLTVV.

V usage is TRBV4-1 and J usage is TRBJ2-3; 7 nucleotides match TRBD2. V dropped 0 bases and J dropped 3; count of bases not matched to a gene: 6. Germline lookup yields CDR1 MGHRA and CDR2 YSYEKL. The CDR3 extends over 16 amino acids. The CDR3 reads CASSQDPRGITDTQYF. The CDR3 DNA reads as TGCGCCAGCAGCCAAGATCCGCGGGGGATAACAGATACGCAGTATTTT.

The chain carries TRBV7-2 and TRBJ2-3; 7 positions match TRBD2. Germline CDR1 and CDR2: SGHTA and FQGNSA. This CDR3 spans 14 amino acids. Trimming took 2 bases from V and 4 from J; bases not matched to a gene: 3. DNA for the CDR3: TGTGCCAGCAGCTTAAGGGCGGGGGCAGATACGCAGTATTTT. Protein sequence: CASSLRAGADTQYF.